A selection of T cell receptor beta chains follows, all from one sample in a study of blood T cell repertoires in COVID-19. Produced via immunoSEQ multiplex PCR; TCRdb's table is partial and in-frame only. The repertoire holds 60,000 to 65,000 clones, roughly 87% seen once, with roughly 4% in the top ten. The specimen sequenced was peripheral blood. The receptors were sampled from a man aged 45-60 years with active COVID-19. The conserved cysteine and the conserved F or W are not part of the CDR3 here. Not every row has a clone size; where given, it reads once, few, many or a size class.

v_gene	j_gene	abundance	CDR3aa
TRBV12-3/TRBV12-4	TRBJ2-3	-	ASSRGLYTQY
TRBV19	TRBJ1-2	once	ASSPQGNYGYT
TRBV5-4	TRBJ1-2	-	ASSVRQGGIGYT
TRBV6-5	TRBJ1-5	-	ASSRGQRQPQH
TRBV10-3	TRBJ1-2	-	AISEGLKTGYGYT
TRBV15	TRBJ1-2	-	ATQPGQGAIGNYGYT
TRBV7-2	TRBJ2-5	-	ASSPTWGLLNQETQY
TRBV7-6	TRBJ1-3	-	ASSLDQGSGNTIY
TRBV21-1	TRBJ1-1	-	ASTKGGGHRTCTEAF
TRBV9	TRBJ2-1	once	ASSVVDGDNEQF
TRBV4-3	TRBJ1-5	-	ASSRVTGGDQPQH
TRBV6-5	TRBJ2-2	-	ASRRQGLTGELF
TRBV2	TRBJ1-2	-	ASSQDLTNYGYT
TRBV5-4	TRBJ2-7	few	ASSLVAGNYEQY
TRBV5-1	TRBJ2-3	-	ASSLPGTGNTDTQY
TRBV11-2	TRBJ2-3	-	ASTYVKGSGGRSTDTQY
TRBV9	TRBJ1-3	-	ASSVGGGYKTSSNTIY
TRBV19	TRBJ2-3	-	ASLETGDYTDTQY
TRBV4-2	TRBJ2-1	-	ASSQVSAASYNEQF
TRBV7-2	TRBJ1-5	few	ASSSSRRGRQPQH
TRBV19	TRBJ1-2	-	ASSTGQEAGGYT
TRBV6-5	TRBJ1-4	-	ASSYGPDRKEKLF
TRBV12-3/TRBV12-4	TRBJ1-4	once	ASRGDFGEKLF
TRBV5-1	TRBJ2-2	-	ASSLLAGGPSTGELF
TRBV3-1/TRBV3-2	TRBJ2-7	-	ASRGRTGSYEQY
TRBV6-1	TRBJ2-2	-	ASSERRFGELF
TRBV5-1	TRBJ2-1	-	ASSHGTTSGDEQF
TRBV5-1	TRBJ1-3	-	ASSLSTGGSGNTIY
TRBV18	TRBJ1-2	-	ASSLGEYGYT
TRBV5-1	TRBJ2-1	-	ASSYDLIEQF
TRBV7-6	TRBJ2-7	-	ASSFEPGLNYEQY
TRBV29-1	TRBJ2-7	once	SAQGGDSYEQY
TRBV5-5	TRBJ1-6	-	ASSPRQGDNSPLH
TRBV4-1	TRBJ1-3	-	ASSQELALTGNTIY
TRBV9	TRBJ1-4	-	ASSVGQGDANEKLF
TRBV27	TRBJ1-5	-	ASSLSRDQPQH
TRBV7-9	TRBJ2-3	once	ASSSRLVTDTQY
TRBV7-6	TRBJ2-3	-	ASSSGQGPTDTQY
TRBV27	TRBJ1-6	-	ASRMGASSPLH
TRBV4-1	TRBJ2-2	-	ASSHLIRPGKGTGELF
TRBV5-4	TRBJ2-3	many	ASSLAPGLAGGNTQY
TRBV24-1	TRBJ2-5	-	ATSDSGEYQETQY
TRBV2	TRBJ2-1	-	ASSPRNEQF
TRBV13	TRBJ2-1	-	ASSLSDLAGGSYNEQF
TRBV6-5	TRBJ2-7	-	ASSHPPAAVY
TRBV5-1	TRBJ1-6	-	ASRPVTGDSPLH